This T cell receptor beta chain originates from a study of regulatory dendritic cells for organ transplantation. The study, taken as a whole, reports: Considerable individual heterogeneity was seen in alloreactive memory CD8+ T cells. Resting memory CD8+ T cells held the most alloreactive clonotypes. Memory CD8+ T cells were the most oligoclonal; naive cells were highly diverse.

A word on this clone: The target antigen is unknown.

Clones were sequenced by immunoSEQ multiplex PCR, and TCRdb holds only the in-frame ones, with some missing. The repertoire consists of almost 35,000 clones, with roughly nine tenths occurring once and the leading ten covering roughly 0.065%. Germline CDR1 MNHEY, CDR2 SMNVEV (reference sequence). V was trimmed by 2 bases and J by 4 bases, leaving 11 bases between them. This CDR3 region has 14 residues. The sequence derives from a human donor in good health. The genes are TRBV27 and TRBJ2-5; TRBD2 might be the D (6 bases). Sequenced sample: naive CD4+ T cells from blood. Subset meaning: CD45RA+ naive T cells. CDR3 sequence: CASSLSWGGETQYF. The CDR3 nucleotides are TGTGCCAGCAGTTTAAGTTGGGGAGGAGAGACCCAGTACTTC.